The rows below give T cell receptor beta chains drawn from one sample of a study of shared clonotypes between healthy human individuals. Assay used: immunoSEQ multiplex PCR; TCRdb lists only in-frame clones, some missing. In the table there are approximately 640,000 clones, approximately 75% of which are singletons. The specimen sequenced was memory CD4+ T cells sorted from blood. Every receptor here comes from a woman in her 30s in good health. Each CDR3 is given with its conserved first and last residue. The D gene is left open where the match is weak. Size is omitted from some rows. Given values are once, few, many or a class for expanded clones.

d_call: NA
clone_size: NA
j_call: TRBJ2-7
v_call: TRBV18
cdr3_length: 16
cdr3_aa: CASSPPGTDGYYEQYF
cdr3_nt: TGTGCCAGCTCACCACCCGGGACGGACGGTTACTACGAGCAGTACTTC

d_call: TRBD1
clone_size: NA
j_call: TRBJ2-1
v_call: TRBV27
cdr3_length: 15
cdr3_aa: CASSSRTGSTRKQFF
cdr3_nt: TGTGCCAGCAGTTCCCGGACAGGGTCCACACGGAAGCAGTTCTTC

d_call: TRBD1
clone_size: NA
j_call: TRBJ1-2
v_call: TRBV28
cdr3_length: 15
cdr3_aa: CASTAGQGAGYGYTF
cdr3_nt: TGTGCCAGCACGGCGGGACAGGGGGCGGGATATGGCTACACCTTC

d_call: NA
clone_size: NA
j_call: TRBJ2-3
v_call: TRBV6-1
cdr3_length: 14
cdr3_aa: CASKSGADKDTQYF
cdr3_nt: TGTGCCAGCAAATCGGGAGCCGACAAGGATACGCAGTATTTT

d_call: NA
clone_size: NA
j_call: TRBJ2-1
v_call: TRBV21-1
cdr3_length: 14
cdr3_aa: CATTGGLDYNEQFF
cdr3_nt: TGTGCCACCACGGGGGGACTAGACTACAATGAGCAGTTCTTC

d_call: NA
clone_size: NA
j_call: TRBJ2-7
v_call: TRBV20-1
cdr3_length: 10
cdr3_aa: CSAAYYEQYF
cdr3_nt: TGCAGTGCTGCCTACTACGAGCAGTACTTC

d_call: NA
clone_size: NA
j_call: TRBJ2-1
v_call: TRBV5-1
cdr3_length: 12
cdr3_aa: CASSRLGDEQFF
cdr3_nt: TGCGCCAGCAGCCGACTTGGGGATGAGCAGTTCTTC

d_call: NA
clone_size: NA
j_call: TRBJ1-1
v_call: TRBV14
cdr3_length: 14
cdr3_aa: CASSQTQRAYLAFF
cdr3_nt: TGTGCCAGCAGCCAAACCCAGCGGGCGTATCTAGCTTTCTTT

d_call: NA
clone_size: NA
j_call: TRBJ2-7
v_call: TRBV6-6
cdr3_length: 12
cdr3_aa: CASSPSPYEQYF
cdr3_nt: TGTGCCAGCAGTCCCTCCCCCTACGAGCAGTACTTC

d_call: TRBD1
clone_size: NA
j_call: TRBJ2-2
v_call: TRBV28
cdr3_length: 16
cdr3_aa: CASSLWGDRRSGELFF
cdr3_nt: TGTGCCAGCAGTTTATGGGGGGACAGGAGGTCCGGGGAGCTGTTTTTT

d_call: TRBD2
clone_size: NA
j_call: TRBJ2-7
v_call: TRBV2
cdr3_length: 16
cdr3_aa: CASSAPRLAGPREQYF
cdr3_nt: TGTGCCAGCAGTGCCCCCCGACTAGCGGGGCCGAGGGAGCAGTACTTC

d_call: NA
clone_size: NA
j_call: TRBJ2-3
v_call: TRBV5-1
cdr3_length: 17
cdr3_aa: CASSLAVRTGGVDTQYF
cdr3_nt: TGCGCCAGCAGCTTGGCCGTACGGACCGGTGGTGTAGATACGCAGTATTTT

d_call: NA
clone_size: few
j_call: TRBJ1-1
v_call: TRBV7-9
cdr3_length: 12
cdr3_aa: CASSSPNTEAFF
cdr3_nt: TGTGCCAGCAGTTCACCGAACACTGAAGCTTTCTTT

d_call: NA
clone_size: NA
j_call: TRBJ1-5
v_call: TRBV5-6
cdr3_length: 14
cdr3_aa: CASSKAMGNQPQHF
cdr3_nt: TGTGCCAGCAGCAAAGCGATGGGGAATCAGCCCCAGCATTTT

d_call: NA
clone_size: NA
j_call: TRBJ2-7
v_call: TRBV18
cdr3_length: 15
cdr3_aa: CASSESADSSYEQYF
cdr3_nt: TGTGCCAGCTCAGAGTCGGCAGACAGCTCCTACGAGCAGTACTTC

d_call: NA
clone_size: NA
j_call: TRBJ1-3
v_call: TRBV18
cdr3_length: 15
cdr3_aa: CASFTGQTPGNTIYF
cdr3_nt: TGTGCCAGCTTCACAGGACAGACTCCTGGAAACACCATATATTTT

d_call: NA
clone_size: NA
j_call: TRBJ1-1
v_call: TRBV28
cdr3_length: 15
cdr3_aa: CASSSTTTMNTEAFF
cdr3_nt: TGTGCCAGCAGTTCTACAACAACTATGAACACTGAAGCTTTCTTT

d_call: TRBD2
clone_size: NA
j_call: TRBJ2-7
v_call: TRBV2
cdr3_length: 15
cdr3_aa: CASKKGLAARGEQYF
cdr3_nt: TGTGCCAGCAAAAAGGGACTAGCGGCCCGGGGCGAGCAGTACTTC

d_call: TRBD2
clone_size: NA
j_call: TRBJ2-1
v_call: TRBV28
cdr3_length: 15
cdr3_aa: CASRTSGRAHNEQFF
cdr3_nt: TGTGCCAGCAGAACAAGCGGGAGGGCCCACAATGAGCAGTTCTTC

d_call: NA
clone_size: NA
j_call: TRBJ2-6
v_call: TRBV5-1
cdr3_length: 18
cdr3_aa: CASSLDGGRPSGANVLTF
cdr3_nt: TGCGCCAGCAGCTTGGATGGGGGAAGACCCTCTGGGGCCAACGTCCTGACTTTC

d_call: TRBD2
clone_size: NA
j_call: TRBJ2-7
v_call: TRBV27
cdr3_length: 17
cdr3_aa: CASSRLAGGFRPYEQYF
cdr3_nt: TGTGCCAGCAGTCGACTAGCGGGAGGTTTCCGCCCCTACGAGCAGTACTTC

d_call: TRBD1
clone_size: NA
j_call: TRBJ2-5
v_call: TRBV5-6
cdr3_length: 16
cdr3_aa: CASSRLTGNYQETQYF
cdr3_nt: TGTGCCAGCAGCCGACTGACAGGGAACTATCAAGAGACCCAGTACTTC

d_call: NA
clone_size: NA
j_call: TRBJ1-1
v_call: TRBV28
cdr3_length: 10
cdr3_aa: CASLNTEAFF
cdr3_nt: TGTGCCAGCCTGAACACTGAAGCTTTCTTT

d_call: TRBD1
clone_size: NA
j_call: TRBJ2-2
v_call: TRBV7-8
cdr3_length: 15
cdr3_aa: CASRRNRGGSGELFF
cdr3_nt: TGTGCCAGCAGACGTAACAGGGGTGGAAGCGGGGAGCTGTTTTTT

d_call: NA
clone_size: few
j_call: TRBJ1-6
v_call: TRBV7-5
cdr3_length: 15
cdr3_aa: CVRSSPGQWNSPLHF
cdr3_nt: TGTGTCAGAAGCTCGCCGGGACAGTGGAATTCACCCCTCCACTTT

d_call: NA
clone_size: once
j_call: TRBJ2-2
v_call: TRBV7-9
cdr3_length: 15
cdr3_aa: CASSFQDPSTGELFF
cdr3_nt: TGTGCCAGCAGCTTTCAGGACCCGAGCACCGGGGAGCTGTTTTTT

d_call: NA
clone_size: NA
j_call: TRBJ2-6
v_call: TRBV5-1
cdr3_length: 15
cdr3_aa: CASSLGGAGANVLTF
cdr3_nt: TGCGCCAGCAGCTTGGGAGGGGCTGGGGCCAACGTCCTGACTTTC

d_call: TRBD1
clone_size: few
j_call: TRBJ2-7
v_call: TRBV5-1
cdr3_length: 15
cdr3_aa: CASAPRTSRGREQYF
cdr3_nt: TGCGCCAGCGCACCCCGGACATCCAGGGGGCGGGAGCAGTACTTC

d_call: NA
clone_size: NA
j_call: TRBJ1-6
v_call: TRBV5-1
cdr3_length: 15
cdr3_aa: CASSLGFENSSPLHF
cdr3_nt: TGCGCCAGCAGCTTGGGATTCGAGAACAGTTCACCCCTCCACTTT

d_call: NA
clone_size: once
j_call: TRBJ1-2
v_call: TRBV28
cdr3_length: 12
cdr3_aa: CASRADVRGYTF
cdr3_nt: TGTGCCAGCAGGGCGGACGTCCGAGGCTACACCTTC

d_call: NA
clone_size: NA
j_call: TRBJ2-1
v_call: TRBV28
cdr3_length: 15
cdr3_aa: CASSSAGTPYNEQFF
cdr3_nt: TGTGCCAGCAGTTCGGCCGGGACGCCTTACAATGAGCAGTTCTTC

d_call: TRBD1
clone_size: few
j_call: TRBJ1-2
v_call: TRBV28
cdr3_length: 15
cdr3_aa: CASRSGTAFNYGYTF
cdr3_nt: TGTGCCAGCAGATCCGGGACAGCTTTTAACTATGGCTACACCTTC

d_call: TRBD1
clone_size: NA
j_call: TRBJ2-7
v_call: TRBV5-1
cdr3_length: 16
cdr3_aa: CASSLVSGTGFHEQYF
cdr3_nt: TGCGCCAGCAGCTTGGTATCCGGGACAGGGTTCCACGAGCAGTACTTC

d_call: TRBD1
clone_size: NA
j_call: TRBJ2-1
v_call: TRBV6-4
cdr3_length: 16
cdr3_aa: CASSVGDRSSYNEQFF
cdr3_nt: TGTGCCAGCAGTGTGGGGGACAGAAGCTCCTACAATGAGCAGTTCTTC

d_call: TRBD1
clone_size: NA
j_call: TRBJ1-5
v_call: TRBV2
cdr3_length: 15
cdr3_aa: CASSAGQGGTQPQHF
cdr3_nt: TGTGCCAGCAGCGCCGGACAGGGCGGGACTCAGCCCCAGCATTTT

d_call: NA
clone_size: NA
j_call: TRBJ2-7
v_call: TRBV5-6
cdr3_length: 12
cdr3_aa: CASSAGDYEQYF
cdr3_nt: TGTGCCAGCAGCGCAGGGGACTACGAGCAGTACTTC

d_call: TRBD1
clone_size: NA
j_call: TRBJ2-2
v_call: TRBV25-1
cdr3_length: 15
cdr3_aa: CASSDPGGAGGELFF
cdr3_nt: TGTGCCAGCAGTGACCCAGGGGGCGCGGGCGGGGAGCTGTTTTTT

d_call: NA
clone_size: NA
j_call: TRBJ1-1
v_call: TRBV29-1
cdr3_length: 12
cdr3_aa: CSVGRMNTEAFF
cdr3_nt: TGCAGCGTAGGACGGATGAACACTGAAGCTTTCTTT

d_call: NA
clone_size: NA
j_call: TRBJ1-5
v_call: TRBV28
cdr3_length: 14
cdr3_aa: CASSLGGSNQPQHF
cdr3_nt: TGTGCCAGCAGTTTAGGCGGATCCAATCAGCCCCAGCATTTT

d_call: NA
clone_size: NA
j_call: TRBJ2-5
v_call: TRBV29-1
cdr3_length: 14
cdr3_aa: CSVEEVFAPYPQYF
cdr3_nt: TGCAGCGTTGAGGAAGTTTTTGCCCCCTATCCCCAGTACTTC

d_call: NA
clone_size: many
j_call: TRBJ2-5
v_call: TRBV5-6
cdr3_length: 16
cdr3_aa: CASSLRGGQRSETQYF
cdr3_nt: TGTGCCAGCAGCTTGCGTGGCGGGCAGCGCTCGGAGACCCAGTACTTC

d_call: NA
clone_size: many
j_call: TRBJ2-5
v_call: TRBV18
cdr3_length: 12
cdr3_aa: CASSPGQETQYF
cdr3_nt: TGTGCCAGCTCACCGGGACAAGAGACCCAGTACTTC

d_call: TRBD1
clone_size: once
j_call: TRBJ2-7
v_call: TRBV2
cdr3_length: 13
cdr3_aa: CASTPLRGNEQYF
cdr3_nt: TGTGCCAGCACCCCCCTCAGGGGGAACGAGCAGTACTTC

d_call: NA
clone_size: once
j_call: TRBJ1-2
v_call: TRBV19
cdr3_length: 15
cdr3_aa: CASSIGGLEGYGYTF
cdr3_nt: TGTGCCAGTAGTATAGGGGGCCTGGAAGGCTATGGCTACACCTTC

d_call: NA
clone_size: once
j_call: TRBJ2-1
v_call: TRBV5-1
cdr3_length: 15
cdr3_aa: CASRGTGTSYNEQFF
cdr3_nt: TGCGCCAGCAGGGGGACGGGAACATCCTACAATGAGCAGTTCTTC

d_call: TRBD1
clone_size: NA
j_call: TRBJ2-7
v_call: TRBV19
cdr3_length: 13
cdr3_aa: CASSIPGGYEQYF
cdr3_nt: TGTGCCAGTAGTATCCCAGGGGGCTACGAGCAGTACTTC

d_call: NA
clone_size: NA
j_call: TRBJ2-7
v_call: TRBV6-1
cdr3_length: 15
cdr3_aa: CASSSSQGGGYEQYF
cdr3_nt: TGTGCCAGCAGTAGTTCCCAGGGGGGCGGGTACGAGCAGTACTTC

d_call: NA
clone_size: NA
j_call: TRBJ2-7
v_call: TRBV2
cdr3_length: 14
cdr3_aa: CASSEAGHSYEQYF
cdr3_nt: TGTGCCAGCAGTGAAGCGGGACACTCCTACGAGCAGTACTTC

d_call: NA
clone_size: NA
j_call: TRBJ1-2
v_call: TRBV28
cdr3_length: 11
cdr3_aa: CASSQMTVNTF
cdr3_nt: TGTGCCAGCAGTCAAATGACAGTCAACACCTTC

d_call: NA
clone_size: NA
j_call: TRBJ2-7
v_call: TRBV1
cdr3_length: 17
cdr3_aa: CTSSQDQLEGDPYEQYF
cdr3_nt: TGCACCAGCAGCCAAGATCAGTTGGAGGGAGACCCCTACGAGCAGTACTTC

d_call: NA
clone_size: many
j_call: TRBJ2-7
v_call: TRBV27
cdr3_length: 15
cdr3_aa: CASSLFPGDSYEQYF
cdr3_nt: TGTGCCAGCAGTTTATTCCCAGGGGACTCCTACGAGCAGTACTTC

d_call: NA
clone_size: NA
j_call: TRBJ1-1
v_call: TRBV7-9
cdr3_length: 13
cdr3_aa: CASSLGQNTEAFF
cdr3_nt: TGTGCCAGCAGCTTAGGACAGAACACTGAAGCTTTCTTT

d_call: NA
clone_size: NA
j_call: TRBJ2-7
v_call: TRBV12-2
cdr3_length: 13
cdr3_aa: CASRLPWTAEQYF
cdr3_nt: TGTGCAAGTCGCTTACCGTGGACAGCCGAGCAGTACTTC

d_call: NA
clone_size: NA
j_call: TRBJ1-4
v_call: TRBV28
cdr3_length: 11
cdr3_aa: CASSLREKLFF
cdr3_nt: TGTGCCAGCAGTCTGAGGGAAAAACTGTTTTTT